The 5 T cell receptor beta chains in this list originate from one sample, sequenced in a study of T-cell reconstitution after alpha-beta-depleted transplantation in children. A TCRbeta library incorporating unique molecular identifiers was prepared. TCRdb redid the calling of the PCR reads with MiXCR, one entry per CDR3 protein. The sample has 330,000 or so distinct CDR3 sequences; about 9.3% are singletons. Source: PBMCs from the stem cell graft donor, taken from the stem cell graft. Source of these receptors: a human donor who donated a stem cell graft to a child with acute lymphoblastic leukemia.

This chain uses TRBV5-1 with TRBJ2-7; the match to TRBD2 covers 10 bases. The CDR3 covers 15 residues. In germline, CDR1 is SGHRS, CDR2 YFSETQ. The ends lost 2 bases at V and 5 bases at J; junction bases unmatched: 7. Here the CDR3 reads CASSFGSSGSNEQYF. DNA for the CDR3: TGCGCCAGCAGCTTCGGGTCTAGCGGGAGTAACGAGCAGTACTTC.

Only a few counts were recorded for this clonotype. V gene TRBV6-2 or TRBV6-3 combines with J gene TRBJ1-3; maybe TRBD1 (5 bases). CDR1 is MNHEY, CDR2 SVGEGT, per germline. The length of the CDR3 is 16 residues. Trimming left V 8 bases short and J 0 bases short, with 17 bases between. Here the CDR3 reads CASGELTAISGNTIYF. The CDR3 nucleotides are TGTGCCAGCGGCGAGTTGACAGCGATCTCTGGAAACACCATATATTTT.

V gene TRBV5-1 combines with J gene TRBJ2-7; TRBD2 aligns across 10 bases. V dropped 4 bases and J dropped 3; count of bases not matched to a gene: 1. Looked up from germline, CDR1 is SGHRS and CDR2 is YFSETQ. The length of the CDR3 is 13 residues. CDR3 sequence reads: CASSTSGDYEQYF. The CDR3 nucleotides are TGCGCCAGCAGCACTAGCGGGGACTACGAGCAGTACTTC.

This clonotype was seen a few times. This chain joins TRBV7-9 and TRBJ2-3; 8 bases align to TRBD2. V was clipped by 3 bases and J by 2 bases; unmatched bases: 4. This CDR3 is 15 amino acids long. The germline V gene has CDR1 SEHNR and CDR2 FQNEAQ (reference sequence). The DNA of the CDR3 is TGTGCCAGCAGCTTGAGCGGGAGAACCACAGATACGCAGTATTTT. It translates to CASSLSGRTTDTQYF.

This clonotype was picked up many times. The chain combines TRBV9 with TRBJ2-5; D not certain. Looked up from germline, CDR1 is SGDLS and CDR2 is YYNGEE. Trimming took off 3 bases at V and 2 bases at J, with 14 bases between the two ends. CDR3 length: 15 residues. The chain's CDR3 is CASSAFGGEQETQYF. The CDR3 DNA reads as TGTGCCAGCAGCGCTTTCGGCGGAGAACAAGAGACCCAGTACTTC.